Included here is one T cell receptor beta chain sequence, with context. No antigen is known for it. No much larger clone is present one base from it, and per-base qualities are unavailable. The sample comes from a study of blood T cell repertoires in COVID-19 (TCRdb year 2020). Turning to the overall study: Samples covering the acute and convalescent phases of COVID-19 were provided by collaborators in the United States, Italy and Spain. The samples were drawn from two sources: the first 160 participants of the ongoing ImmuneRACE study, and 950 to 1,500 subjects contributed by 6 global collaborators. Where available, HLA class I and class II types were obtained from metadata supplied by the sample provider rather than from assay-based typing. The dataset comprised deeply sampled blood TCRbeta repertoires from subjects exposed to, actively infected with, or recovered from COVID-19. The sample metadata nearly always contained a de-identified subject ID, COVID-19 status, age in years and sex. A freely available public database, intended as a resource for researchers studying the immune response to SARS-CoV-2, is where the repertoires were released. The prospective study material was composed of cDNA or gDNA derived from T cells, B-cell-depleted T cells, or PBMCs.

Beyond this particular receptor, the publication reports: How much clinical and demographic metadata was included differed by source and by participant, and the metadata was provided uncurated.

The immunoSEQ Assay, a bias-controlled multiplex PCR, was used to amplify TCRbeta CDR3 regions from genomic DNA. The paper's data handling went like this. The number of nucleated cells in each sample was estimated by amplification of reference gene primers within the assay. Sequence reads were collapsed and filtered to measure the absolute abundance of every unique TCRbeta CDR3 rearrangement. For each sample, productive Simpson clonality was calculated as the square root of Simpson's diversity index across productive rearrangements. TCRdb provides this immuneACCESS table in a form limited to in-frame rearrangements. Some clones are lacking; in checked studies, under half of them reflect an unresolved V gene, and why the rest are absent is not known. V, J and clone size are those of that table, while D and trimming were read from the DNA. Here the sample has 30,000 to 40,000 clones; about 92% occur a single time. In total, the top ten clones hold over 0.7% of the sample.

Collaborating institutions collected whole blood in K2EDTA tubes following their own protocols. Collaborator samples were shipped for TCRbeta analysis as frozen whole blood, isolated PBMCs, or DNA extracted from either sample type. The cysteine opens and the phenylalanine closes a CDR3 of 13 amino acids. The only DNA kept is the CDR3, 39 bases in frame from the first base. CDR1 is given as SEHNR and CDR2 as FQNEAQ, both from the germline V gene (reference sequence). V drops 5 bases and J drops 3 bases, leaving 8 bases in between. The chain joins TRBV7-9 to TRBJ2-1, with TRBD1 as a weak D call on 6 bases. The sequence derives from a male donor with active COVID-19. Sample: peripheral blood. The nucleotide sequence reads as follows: TGTGCCAGCAGCACACAGGGCTACAATGAGCAGTTCTTC. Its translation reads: CASSTQGYNEQFF.